This T cell receptor (beta chain) comes out of a study of T cell responses to AZD1222 COVID-19 vaccine. Whole-study findings and limits: The donor cohort was predominantly white British with a female majority, and clonal diversity may have been underestimated.

Germline lookup yields CDR1 MNHNY and CDR2 SVGAGI (reference sequence). V lost 8 bases and J 2 bases, leaving 18 bases between the germline ends. The CDR3 totals 16 residues. Clones were sequenced by immunoSEQ multiplex PCR, and TCRdb holds only the in-frame ones, with some missing. The sample contains 95,000 to 150,000 clones, more than 80% of which appear only once. As for this clone: Its matching antigen is unknown.

The sequencing used peripheral blood, collected on day 0 of AZD1222 vaccination. V usage is TRBV6-6 and J usage is TRBJ2-2, with D perhaps TRBD1 (7 bases). The TCR comes from an adult in good health. CDR3 loop: CASSLDGGGNTGELFF. Written as DNA, the CDR3 is TGTGCCAGCTCTCTGGATGGAGGGGGCAACACCGGGGAGCTGTTTTTT.